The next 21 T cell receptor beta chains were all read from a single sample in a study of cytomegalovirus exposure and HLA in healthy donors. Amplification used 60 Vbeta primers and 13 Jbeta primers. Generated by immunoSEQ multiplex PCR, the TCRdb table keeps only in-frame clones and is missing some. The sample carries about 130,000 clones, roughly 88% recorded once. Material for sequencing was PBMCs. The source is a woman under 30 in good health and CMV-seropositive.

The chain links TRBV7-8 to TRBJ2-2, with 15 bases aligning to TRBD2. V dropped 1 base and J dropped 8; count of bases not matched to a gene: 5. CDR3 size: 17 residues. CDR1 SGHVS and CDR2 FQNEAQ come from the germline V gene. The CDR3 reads CASSLVGTSGGHGELFF. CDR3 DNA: TGTGCCAGCAGCTTAGTGGGGACTAGCGGGGGGCATGGGGAGCTGTTTTTT.

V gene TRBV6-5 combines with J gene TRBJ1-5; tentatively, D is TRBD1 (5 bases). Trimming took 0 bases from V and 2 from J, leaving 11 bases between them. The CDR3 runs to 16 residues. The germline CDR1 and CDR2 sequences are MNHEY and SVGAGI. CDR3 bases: TGTGCCAGCAGTTACTCGGCTGGGGCCCGCAATCAGCCCCAGCATTTT. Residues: CASSYSAGARNQPQHF.

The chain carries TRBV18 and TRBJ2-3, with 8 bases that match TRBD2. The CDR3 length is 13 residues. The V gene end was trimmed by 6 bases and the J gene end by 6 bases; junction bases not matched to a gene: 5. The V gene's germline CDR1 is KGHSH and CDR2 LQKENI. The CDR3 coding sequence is TGTGCCAGCTCCTCCCGCGGGGGGGATACGCAGTATTTT. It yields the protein CASSSRGGDTQYF.

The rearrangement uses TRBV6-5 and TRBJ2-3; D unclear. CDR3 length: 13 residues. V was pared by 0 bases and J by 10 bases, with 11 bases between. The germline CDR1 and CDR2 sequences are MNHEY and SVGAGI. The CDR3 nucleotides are TGTGCCAGCAGTTACTCGACCAGCGAAGCGCAGTATTTT. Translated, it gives CASSYSTSEAQYF.

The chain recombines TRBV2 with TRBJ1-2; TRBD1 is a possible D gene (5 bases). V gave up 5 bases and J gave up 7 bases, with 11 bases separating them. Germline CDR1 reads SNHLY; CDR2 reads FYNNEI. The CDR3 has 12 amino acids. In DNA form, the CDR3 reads TGTGCCAGCAGTCGCAGGGTTCGTGGCTACACCTTC. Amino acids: CASSRRVRGYTF.

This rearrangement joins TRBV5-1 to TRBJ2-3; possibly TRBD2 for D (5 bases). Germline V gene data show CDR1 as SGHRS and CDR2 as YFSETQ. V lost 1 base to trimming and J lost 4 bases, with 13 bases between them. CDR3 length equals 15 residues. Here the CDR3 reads CASSLPQEAADTQYF. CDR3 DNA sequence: TGCGCCAGCAGCTTGCCCCAGGAGGCCGCAGATACGCAGTATTTT. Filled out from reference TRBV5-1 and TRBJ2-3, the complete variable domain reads KAGVTQTPRYLIKTRGQQVTLSCSPISGHRSVSWYQQTPGQGLQFLFEYFSETQRNKGNFPGRFSGRQFSNSRSEMNVSTLELGDSALYLCASSLPQEAADTQYFGPGTRLTVL.

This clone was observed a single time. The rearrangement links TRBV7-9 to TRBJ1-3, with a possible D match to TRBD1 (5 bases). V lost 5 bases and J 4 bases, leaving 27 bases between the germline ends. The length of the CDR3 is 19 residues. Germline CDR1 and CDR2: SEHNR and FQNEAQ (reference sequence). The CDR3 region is CASSRGGRGPLDAGNTIYF. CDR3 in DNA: TGTGCCAGCAGCCGCGGGGGACGCGGCCCCCTAGACGCAGGAAACACCATATATTTT.

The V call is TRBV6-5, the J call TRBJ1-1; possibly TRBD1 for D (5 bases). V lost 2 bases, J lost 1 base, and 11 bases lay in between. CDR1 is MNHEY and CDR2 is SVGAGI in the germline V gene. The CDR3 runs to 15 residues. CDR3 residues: CASSYRGGGNTEAFF. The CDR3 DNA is TGTGCCAGCAGTTACCGGGGGGGAGGGAACACTGAAGCTTTCTTT.

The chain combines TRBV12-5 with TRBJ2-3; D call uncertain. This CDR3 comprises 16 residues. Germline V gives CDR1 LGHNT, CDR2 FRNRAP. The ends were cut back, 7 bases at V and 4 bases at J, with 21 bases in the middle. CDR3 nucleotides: TGTGCTAGTGCCCCCGGTCGGAGCAGCTCGGCAGATACGCAGTATTTT. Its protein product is CASAPGRSSSADTQYF.

DNA of the CDR3: TGTGCCAGCAGCCTCTCGGGGGGCACCGGGGAGCTGTTTTTT. It codes for CASSLSGGTGELFF. The rearrangement links TRBV9 to TRBJ2-2; 7 bases line up with TRBD2. This CDR3 spans 14 amino acids. Germline V CDR1 and CDR2: SGDLS, YYNGEE. With V trimmed by 4 bases and J by 4 bases, 4 bases remained unmatched.

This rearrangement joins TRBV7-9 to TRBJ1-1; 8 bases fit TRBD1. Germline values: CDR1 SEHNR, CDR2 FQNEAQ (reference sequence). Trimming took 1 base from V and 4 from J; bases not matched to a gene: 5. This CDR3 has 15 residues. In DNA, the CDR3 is TGTGCCAGCAGCTTAGTGACAGGGGCTGGCACTGAAGCTTTCTTT. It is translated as CASSLVTGAGTEAFF.

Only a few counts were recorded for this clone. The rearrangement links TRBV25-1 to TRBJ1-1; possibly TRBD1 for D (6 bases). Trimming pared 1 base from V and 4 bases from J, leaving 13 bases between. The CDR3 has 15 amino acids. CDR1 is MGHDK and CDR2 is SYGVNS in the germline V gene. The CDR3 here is CASSESGGPGTEAFF. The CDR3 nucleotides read TGTGCCAGCAGTGAATCGGGGGGCCCGGGCACTGAAGCTTTCTTT.

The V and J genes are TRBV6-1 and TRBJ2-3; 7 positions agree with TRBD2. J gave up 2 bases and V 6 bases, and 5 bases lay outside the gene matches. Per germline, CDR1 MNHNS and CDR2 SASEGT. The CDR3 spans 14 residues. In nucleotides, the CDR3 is TGTGCCAGCAGGGTCGGGGGGTACACAGATACGCAGTATTTT. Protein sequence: CASRVGGYTDTQYF.

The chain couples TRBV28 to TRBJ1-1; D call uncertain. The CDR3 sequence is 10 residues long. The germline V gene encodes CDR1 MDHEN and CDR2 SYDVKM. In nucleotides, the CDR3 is TGTGAGTCACGGGGAACTGAAGCTTTCTTT. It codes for CESRGTEAFF. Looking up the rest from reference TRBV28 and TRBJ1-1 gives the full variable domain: DVKVTQSSRYLVKRTGEKVFLECVQDMDHENMFWYRQDPGLGLRLIYFSYDVKMKEKGDIPEGYSVSREKKERFSLILESASTNQTSMYLCESRGTEAFFGQGTRLTVV.

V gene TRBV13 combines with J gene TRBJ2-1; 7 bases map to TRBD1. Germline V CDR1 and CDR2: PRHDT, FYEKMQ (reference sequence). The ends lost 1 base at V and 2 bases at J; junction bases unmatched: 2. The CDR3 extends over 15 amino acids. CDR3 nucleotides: TGTGCCAGCAGCTTAGTAGGGGGCACCTACAATGAGCAGTTCTTC. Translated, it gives CASSLVGGTYNEQFF.

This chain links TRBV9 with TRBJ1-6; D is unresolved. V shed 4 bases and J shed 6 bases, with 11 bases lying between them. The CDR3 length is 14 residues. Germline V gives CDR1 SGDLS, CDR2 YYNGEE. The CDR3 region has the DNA TGTGCCAGCAGCCCGCAGGTGGGTAATTCACCCCTCCACTTT. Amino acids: CASSPQVGNSPLHF.

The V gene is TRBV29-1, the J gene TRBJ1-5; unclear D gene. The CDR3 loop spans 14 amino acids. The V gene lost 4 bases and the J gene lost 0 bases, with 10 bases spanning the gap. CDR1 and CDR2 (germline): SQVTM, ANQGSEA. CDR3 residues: CSVVGENSNQPQHF. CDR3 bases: TGCAGCGTTGTAGGAGAGAATAGCAATCAGCCCCAGCATTTT.

CDR3 nucleotide sequence: TGTGCCAGCAGCGCCGGGACTAGCGGGGGGTTGGATACGCAGTATTTT. Its translation is CASSAGTSGGLDTQYF. V gene TRBV9 combines with J gene TRBJ2-3, with TRBD2 identical over 15 bases. The V segment lost 3 bases and the J segment 6 bases; nucleotides outside the gene matches: 5. CDR1 is SGDLS and CDR2 is YYNGEE in the germline V gene. This CDR3 has 16 residues.

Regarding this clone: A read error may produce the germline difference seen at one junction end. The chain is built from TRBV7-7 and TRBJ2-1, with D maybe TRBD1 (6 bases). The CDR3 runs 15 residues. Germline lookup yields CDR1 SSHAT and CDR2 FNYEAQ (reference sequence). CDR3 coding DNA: TGTGCTAGCAGCCAGGGGACGCCTCCTAACAATGAGCAGTTCTTC. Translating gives CASSQGTPPNNEQFF.

CDR3 DNA: TGTGCCAGCAGCTCCGACGGGGATACGCAGTATTTT. Translation: CASSSDGDTQYF. The chain links TRBV9 to TRBJ2-3; no clear D gene. The CDR3 covers 12 residues. Germline-derived CDR1 and CDR2 are SGDLS and YYNGEE. Trimming removed 4 bases from V and 6 bases from J, with 9 bases in between.

This CDR3 is CASSPSTGTPNQPQHF. In DNA, the CDR3 is TGTGCCAGCAGCCCGTCGACAGGGACTCCCAATCAGCCCCAGCATTTT. The V call is TRBV5-5, the J call TRBJ1-5; TRBD1 agrees at 7 bases. Looked up from germline, CDR1 is SGHKS and CDR2 is YYEKEE (reference sequence). The CDR3 loop spans 16 amino acids. V dropped 4 bases and J dropped 3; count of bases not matched to a gene: 10.